A selection of T cell receptor beta chains follows, all from one sample in a study of pediatric ulcerative colitis. Data came from immunoSEQ multiplex PCR; TCRdb stores just in-frame clones and leaves some out. The table includes 59,000 or so clones, around four fifths detected once. The sequenced material came from blood. The receptor source for this set is a boy between 10 and 17 years old with moderate ulcerative colitis. CDR3s include the opening cysteine and the closing phenylalanine or tryptophan. Fields, in order: V gene, clone size, J gene, D gene, CDR3 protein, CDR3 DNA. The D gene is left open where the match is weak. Expanded clones get a size class; other rows say once, few or many, or leave the size out.

V gene: TRBV2; clone size: .; J gene: TRBJ1-5; D gene: .; CDR3 protein: CASTLEAPFGNQPQHF; CDR3 DNA: TGTGCCAGCACGTTAGAGGCCCCTTTTGGCAATCAGCCCCAGCATTTT
V gene: TRBV9; clone size: few; J gene: TRBJ1-5; D gene: TRBD1; CDR3 protein: CASSVRQGWAPQPQHF; CDR3 DNA: TGTGCCAGCAGCGTACGACAGGGATGGGCCCCTCAGCCCCAGCATTTT
V gene: TRBV20-1; clone size: .; J gene: TRBJ2-1; D gene: TRBD1; CDR3 protein: CSAQGDNEQFF; CDR3 DNA: TGCAGTGCCCAGGGGGACAATGAGCAGTTCTTC
V gene: TRBV19; clone size: .; J gene: TRBJ2-7; D gene: TRBD2; CDR3 protein: CASSISTRERYEQYF; CDR3 DNA: TGTGCCAGTAGTATATCTACGCGGGAGCGGTACGAGCAGTACTTC
V gene: TRBV27; clone size: .; J gene: TRBJ2-7; D gene: .; CDR3 protein: CASSLGQSYEQYF; CDR3 DNA: TGTGCCAGCAGCCTGGGGCAGTCCTACGAGCAGTACTTC
V gene: TRBV7-6; clone size: .; J gene: TRBJ2-1; D gene: .; CDR3 protein: CASSDRHTPYTYNEQFF; CDR3 DNA: TGTGCCAGCAGCGATCGACACACCCCTTACACCTACAATGAGCAGTTCTTC
V gene: TRBV18; clone size: .; J gene: TRBJ2-3; D gene: .; CDR3 protein: CASSRGISTDTQYF; CDR3 DNA: TGTGCCAGCTCCCGAGGGATATCCACAGATACGCAGTATTTT
V gene: TRBV2; clone size: once; J gene: TRBJ1-6; D gene: .; CDR3 protein: CASSARDGFNSPLHF; CDR3 DNA: TGTGCCAGCAGTGCCAGGGACGGATTCAATTCACCCCTCCACTTT
V gene: TRBV2; clone size: .; J gene: TRBJ1-2; D gene: TRBD1; CDR3 protein: CASSRQGDGGYTF; CDR3 DNA: TGTGCCAGCAGCCGACAGGGAGATGGTGGCTACACCTTC
V gene: TRBV27; clone size: .; J gene: TRBJ2-3; D gene: .; CDR3 protein: CASSGASTDTQYF; CDR3 DNA: TGTGCCAGCAGCGGAGCTAGCACAGATACGCAGTATTTT
V gene: TRBV2; clone size: .; J gene: TRBJ2-5; D gene: TRBD2; CDR3 protein: CASRRTSGGPQETQYF; CDR3 DNA: TGTGCCAGCAGGAGGACTAGCGGGGGACCCCAAGAGACCCAGTACTTC
V gene: TRBV7-9; clone size: .; J gene: TRBJ2-1; D gene: .; CDR3 protein: CASSSDWGQGKEQFF; CDR3 DNA: TGTGCCAGCAGCTCCGACTGGGGGCAGGGCAAAGAGCAGTTCTTC
V gene: TRBV7-3; clone size: .; J gene: TRBJ1-2; D gene: .; CDR3 protein: CASSLTRGADYGYTF; CDR3 DNA: TGTGCCAGCAGCTTAACCCGGGGGGCAGATTATGGCTACACCTTC
V gene: TRBV9; clone size: .; J gene: TRBJ1-1; D gene: TRBD1; CDR3 protein: CASSAGGTGYTEAFF; CDR3 DNA: TGTGCCAGCAGCGCGGGAGGGACAGGGTACACTGAAGCTTTCTTT
V gene: TRBV5-4; clone size: .; J gene: TRBJ2-7; D gene: .; CDR3 protein: CASSARDGAYEQYF; CDR3 DNA: TGTGCCAGCAGCGCCCGGGACGGAGCCTACGAGCAGTACTTC
V gene: TRBV6-5; clone size: .; J gene: TRBJ2-7; D gene: TRBD1; CDR3 protein: CASSYSDRASSYEQYF; CDR3 DNA: TGTGCCAGCAGTTACTCGGACAGGGCTTCCTCCTACGAGCAGTACTTC
V gene: TRBV5-1; clone size: few; J gene: TRBJ2-2; D gene: TRBD2; CDR3 protein: CASALTGGTGELFF; CDR3 DNA: TGCGCCAGCGCCTTAACGGGAGGAACCGGGGAGCTGTTTTTT
V gene: TRBV19; clone size: .; J gene: TRBJ1-2; D gene: .; CDR3 protein: CASSIPGTLNYGYTF; CDR3 DNA: TGTGCCAGTAGTATTCCAGGGACCCTCAACTATGGCTACACCTTC
V gene: TRBV5-4; clone size: few; J gene: TRBJ2-7; D gene: .; CDR3 protein: CASSSPGIHEQYF; CDR3 DNA: TGTGCCAGCAGCTCGCCAGGGATACACGAGCAGTACTTC
V gene: TRBV28; clone size: .; J gene: TRBJ1-5; D gene: .; CDR3 protein: CASSLVRFRSPQHF; CDR3 DNA: TGTGCCAGCAGTTTAGTCAGGTTTCGTTCCCCCCAGCATTTT
V gene: TRBV2; clone size: few; J gene: TRBJ2-7; D gene: .; CDR3 protein: CASSQGYEQYF; CDR3 DNA: TGTGCCAGCAGTCAGGGCTACGAGCAGTACTTC
V gene: TRBV5-4; clone size: .; J gene: TRBJ2-1; D gene: TRBD2; CDR3 protein: CASSSLASGSQYYNEQFF; CDR3 DNA: TGTGCCAGCAGCTCCCTGGCTAGCGGGAGCCAATACTACAATGAGCAGTTCTTC
V gene: TRBV4-1; clone size: .; J gene: TRBJ2-2; D gene: TRBD2; CDR3 protein: CASSHEPGLALSTGELFF; CDR3 DNA: TGCGCCAGCAGCCACGAGCCGGGACTAGCCTTGAGCACCGGGGAGCTGTTTTTT
V gene: TRBV2; clone size: few; J gene: TRBJ1-1; D gene: .; CDR3 protein: CATHRDMNTEAFF; CDR3 DNA: TGTGCCACTCACAGGGACATGAACACTGAAGCTTTCTTT
V gene: TRBV5-1; clone size: .; J gene: TRBJ2-7; D gene: .; CDR3 protein: CASKEHFRGYEQYF; CDR3 DNA: TGCGCCAGCAAGGAACACTTCAGGGGATACGAGCAGTACTTC
V gene: TRBV6-4; clone size: .; J gene: TRBJ2-1; D gene: .; CDR3 protein: CASSVQGGHEQFF; CDR3 DNA: TGTGCCAGCAGTGTCCAAGGAGGCCATGAGCAGTTCTTC
V gene: TRBV5-1; clone size: .; J gene: TRBJ2-7; D gene: .; CDR3 protein: CASSLNYEQYF; CDR3 DNA: TGCGCCAGCAGCTTGAACTACGAGCAGTACTTC
V gene: TRBV5-1; clone size: .; J gene: TRBJ1-2; D gene: .; CDR3 protein: CASSNGVYGYTF; CDR3 DNA: TGCGCCAGCAGCAACGGTGTTTATGGCTACACCTTC
V gene: TRBV6-5; clone size: .; J gene: TRBJ1-2; D gene: .; CDR3 protein: CASSPRQVANYGYTF; CDR3 DNA: TGTGCCAGCAGTCCTCGACAGGTAGCTAACTATGGCTACACCTTC
V gene: TRBV5-6; clone size: .; J gene: TRBJ2-1; D gene: TRBD1; CDR3 protein: CASRKPGQGNEQFF; CDR3 DNA: TGTGCCAGCAGAAAACCGGGACAGGGGAATGAGCAGTTCTTC
V gene: TRBV30; clone size: .; J gene: TRBJ1-1; D gene: TRBD1; CDR3 protein: CAWSSTWTGATEAFF; CDR3 DNA: TGTGCCTGGAGTTCTACGTGGACAGGGGCCACGGAAGCTTTCTTT
V gene: TRBV18; clone size: .; J gene: TRBJ2-7; D gene: .; CDR3 protein: CASSPPRDGLVYEQYF; CDR3 DNA: TGTGCCAGCTCACCGCCCCGGGACGGCCTTGTCTACGAGCAGTACTTC
V gene: TRBV5-1; clone size: .; J gene: TRBJ1-4; D gene: .; CDR3 protein: CASSFGQLNEKLFF; CDR3 DNA: TGCGCCAGCAGCTTCGGTCAGCTTAATGAAAAACTGTTTTTT
V gene: TRBV6-5; clone size: .; J gene: TRBJ1-1; D gene: TRBD1; CDR3 protein: CASSYGMRTGRTEAFF; CDR3 DNA: TGTGCCAGCAGTTACGGTATGCGGACAGGGCGTACTGAAGCTTTCTTT
V gene: TRBV19; clone size: once; J gene: TRBJ2-1; D gene: .; CDR3 protein: CASSIVEPYNEQFF; CDR3 DNA: TGTGCCAGTAGTATAGTAGAACCTTACAATGAGCAGTTCTTC
V gene: TRBV30; clone size: .; J gene: TRBJ1-4; D gene: TRBD1; CDR3 protein: CAWSESPETGVRKLFF; CDR3 DNA: TGTGCCTGGAGTGAGTCTCCGGAGACAGGGGTAAGAAAACTGTTTTTT
V gene: TRBV5-1; clone size: once; J gene: TRBJ1-4; D gene: TRBD1; CDR3 protein: CASSSDRESIEKLFF; CDR3 DNA: TGCGCCAGCAGCTCAGACAGGGAAAGCATTGAAAAACTGTTTTTT
V gene: TRBV7-8; clone size: .; J gene: TRBJ1-4; D gene: .; CDR3 protein: CASSLGRGRELDEKLFF; CDR3 DNA: TGTGCCAGCAGCTTAGGAAGGGGGAGGGAGCTGGATGAAAAACTGTTTTTT
V gene: TRBV7-9; clone size: .; J gene: TRBJ2-1; D gene: .; CDR3 protein: CASSLGYLATNVNEQFF; CDR3 DNA: TGTGCCAGCAGCTTAGGTTATCTAGCTACCAACGTCAATGAGCAGTTCTTC
V gene: TRBV6-5; clone size: .; J gene: TRBJ1-1; D gene: .; CDR3 protein: CASSPDRTEAFF; CDR3 DNA: TGTGCCAGCAGCCCTGACAGAACTGAAGCTTTCTTT
V gene: TRBV4-1; clone size: .; J gene: TRBJ2-1; D gene: .; CDR3 protein: CASSQVLGNPSREQFF; CDR3 DNA: TGCGCCAGCAGCCAAGTCCTCGGGAACCCCTCAAGAGAGCAGTTCTTC
V gene: TRBV29-1; clone size: .; J gene: TRBJ2-3; D gene: .; CDR3 protein: CSVESERAWDTQYF; CDR3 DNA: TGCAGCGTTGAATCGGAAAGGGCATGGGATACGCAGTATTTT
V gene: TRBV6-1; clone size: .; J gene: TRBJ2-7; D gene: .; CDR3 protein: CASSGGRSYEQYF; CDR3 DNA: TGTGCCAGCAGTGGCGGCCGTTCCTACGAGCAGTACTTC
V gene: TRBV11-3; clone size: few; J gene: TRBJ1-1; D gene: .; CDR3 protein: CASSVRGGALTEAFF; CDR3 DNA: TGTGCCAGCAGCGTTAGGGGGGGAGCCCTCACTGAAGCTTTCTTT
V gene: TRBV4-2; clone size: .; J gene: TRBJ1-1; D gene: .; CDR3 protein: CASSQTGHLNTEAFF; CDR3 DNA: TGTGCCAGCAGCCAAACCGGACACCTCAACACTGAAGCTTTCTTT
V gene: TRBV25-1; clone size: .; J gene: TRBJ1-5; D gene: TRBD1; CDR3 protein: CASSNRDSVSNQPQHF; CDR3 DNA: TGTGCCAGCAGTAACCGGGACAGCGTTAGCAATCAGCCCCAGCATTTT
V gene: TRBV4-1; clone size: .; J gene: TRBJ2-7; D gene: TRBD2; CDR3 protein: CASSPRGAAGGSLQQYF; CDR3 DNA: TGCGCCAGCAGCCCCAGGGGGGCAGCGGGGGGATCCTTGCAGCAGTACTTC
V gene: TRBV6-1; clone size: .; J gene: TRBJ2-1; D gene: .; CDR3 protein: CASSEGPQPYNEQFF; CDR3 DNA: TGTGCCAGCAGTGAAGGGCCACAACCCTACAATGAGCAGTTCTTC
V gene: TRBV4-1; clone size: .; J gene: TRBJ1-2; D gene: TRBD1; CDR3 protein: CASSQGGTGYEDYGYTF; CDR3 DNA: TGCGCCAGCAGCCAAGGCGGGACAGGGTACGAGGACTATGGCTACACCTTC
V gene: TRBV5-4; clone size: .; J gene: TRBJ2-5; D gene: .; CDR3 protein: CASRQKGSQETQYF; CDR3 DNA: TGTGCCAGCAGGCAAAAGGGGTCCCAAGAGACCCAGTACTTC
V gene: TRBV2; clone size: .; J gene: TRBJ2-7; D gene: TRBD2; CDR3 protein: CASRLAGVSLNEQYF; CDR3 DNA: TGTGCCAGCAGACTAGCGGGAGTAAGCCTAAACGAGCAGTACTTC
V gene: TRBV5-6; clone size: once; J gene: TRBJ2-1; D gene: .; CDR3 protein: CASSPLNSYNEQFF; CDR3 DNA: TGTGCCAGCAGCCCCCTTAACTCCTACAATGAGCAGTTCTTC
V gene: TRBV6-4; clone size: .; J gene: TRBJ2-1; D gene: TRBD2; CDR3 protein: CASSGASGGNNEQFF; CDR3 DNA: TGTGCCAGCAGTGGGGCTAGCGGGGGTAACAATGAGCAGTTCTTC
V gene: TRBV5-1; clone size: once; J gene: TRBJ2-2; D gene: .; CDR3 protein: CASSIPGSGELFF; CDR3 DNA: TGCGCCAGCAGCATCCCGGGATCCGGGGAGCTGTTTTTT
V gene: TRBV19; clone size: .; J gene: TRBJ2-7; D gene: TRBD1; CDR3 protein: CASRTGTGTYEQYF; CDR3 DNA: TGTGCCAGCAGAACCGGGACAGGGACCTACGAGCAGTACTTC
V gene: TRBV19; clone size: few; J gene: TRBJ2-7; D gene: TRBD2; CDR3 protein: CASSSGTSAEQYF; CDR3 DNA: TGTGCCAGTAGTAGCGGGACTAGCGCCGAGCAGTACTTC
V gene: TRBV30; clone size: .; J gene: TRBJ2-1; D gene: TRBD2; CDR3 protein: CAWRASGNFYNEQFF; CDR3 DNA: TGTGCCTGGAGAGCTAGCGGGAACTTCTACAATGAGCAGTTCTTC
V gene: TRBV9; clone size: few; J gene: TRBJ1-1; D gene: .; CDR3 protein: CASSDNSGAVGEAFF; CDR3 DNA: TGTGCCAGCAGCGACAATTCTGGTGCAGTGGGTGAAGCTTTCTTT